The 28 T cell receptor beta chains listed next were all sequenced from one sample in a study of blood T cell repertoires in COVID-19. TCRdb's table, derived via immunoSEQ multiplex PCR, lists solely in-frame clones and lacks some. The sample records 50,000 or so clones, around 84% being singletons. The specimen was peripheral blood. These receptors all stem from a man in his 70s with acute or convalescent COVID-19.

V usage is TRBV19 and J usage is TRBJ2-7; 8 nucleotides line up with TRBD1. The CDR3 consists of 15 residues. Germline values: CDR1 LNHDA, CDR2 SQIVND (reference sequence). Germline trimming cut 4 bases from V and 0 bases from J; bases unmatched to any gene: 5. The CDR3 sequence: CASSRAGQASYEQYF. As DNA, the CDR3 is TGTGCCAGTAGTAGGGCGGGACAGGCCTCCTACGAGCAGTACTTC.

V is TRBV5-4 and J is TRBJ2-5, with TRBD2 identical over 8 bases. Germline V CDR1 and CDR2: SGHNT, YYREEE (reference sequence). This CDR3 has 15 amino acids. V lost 3 bases and J lost 3; bases outside the gene matches: 7. Written as DNA, the CDR3 is TGTGCCAGCAGCTCGGGGGGGGACTCAGAAGAGACCCAGTACTTC. Translated: CASSSGGDSEETQYF.

The V gene is TRBV5-4, the J gene TRBJ2-1; TRBD2 matches at 9 bases. The CDR3 is 16 residues long. Germline-derived CDR1 and CDR2 are SGHNT and YYREEE (reference sequence). Trimming at V came to 4 bases and at J to 9 bases, leaving 14 bases not matched to a gene. The CDR3 DNA reads as TGTGCCAGCAGCCCCTGGGTGGCGGGGGGGCCAAGTGAGCAGTTCTTC. It codes for CASSPWVAGGPSEQFF.

V usage is TRBV28 and J usage is TRBJ2-3; D may be TRBD1 (5 bases). With 5 bases removed from V and 2 bases from J, the gap between germline ends came to 11 bases. Germline CDR1 MDHEN, CDR2 SYDVKM. The CDR3 loop spans 14 amino acids. The CDR3 DNA follows: TGTGCCAGCAGTCTCGGACACATCACAGATACGCAGTATTTT. Residues: CASSLGHITDTQYF.

DNA of the CDR3: TGTGCCAGTAGTTCATATAGCGGAGGTGCTGGGGCCAACGTCCTGACTTTC. This encodes CASSSYSGGAGANVLTF. The chain links TRBV19 to TRBJ2-6; D may be TRBD2 (6 bases). V was cut by 5 bases and J by 2 bases, with 16 bases left in between. Per the germline V gene, CDR1 is LNHDA and CDR2 is SQIVND (reference sequence). The CDR3 covers 17 residues. Full variable domain (missing parts from reference TRBV19 and TRBJ2-6): DGGITQSPKYLFRKEGQNVTLSCEQNLNHDAMYWYRQDPGQGLRLIYYSQIVNDFQKGDIAEGYSVSREKKESFPLTVTSAQKNPTAFYLCASSSYSGGAGANVLTFGAGSRLTVL.

This chain links TRBV9 with TRBJ2-5; 10 bases agree with TRBD2. CDR1 and CDR2 (germline): SGDLS, YYNGEE. The CDR3 sequence is 16 residues long. The ends lost 3 bases at V and 2 bases at J; junction bases unmatched: 7. The CDR3 spells CASSAQLAGRQETQYF. CDR3 bases: TGTGCCAGCAGCGCCCAACTAGCGGGGAGGCAAGAGACCCAGTACTTC.

The rearrangement links TRBV27 to TRBJ2-3, with 10 positions matching TRBD1. Germline CDR1 reads MNHEY; CDR2 reads SMNVEV (reference sequence). CDR3 size: 17 residues. V lost 2 bases, J lost 11 bases, and 16 bases stayed unmatched. The CDR3 loop is CASSLPPFPGQGIKQYF. CDR3 DNA: TGTGCCAGCAGTTTACCTCCTTTCCCGGGACAGGGGATAAAGCAGTATTTT.

V is TRBV11-2 and J is TRBJ1-6, with 7 nucleotides matching TRBD1. After removal of 4 bases from V and 7 bases from J, the junction contained 7 bases not matched to a gene. CDR1 SGHAT and CDR2 FQNNGV come from the germline V gene. This CDR3 contains 15 residues. CDR3 in DNA: TGTGCCAGCAGCTCCAAACCGGGACAGAATTCACCCCTCCACTTT. Encoded protein: CASSSKPGQNSPLHF.

This clone has just a few counts. The genes are TRBV7-8 and TRBJ2-5, with D possibly TRBD2 on 7 matching bases. Trimming took 2 bases from V and 5 from J, leaving 15 bases between them. Germline V gene data show CDR1 as SGHVS and CDR2 as FQNEAQ. This CDR3 spans 15 amino acids. CDR3 in amino acids: CASSLTGGGVETQYF. The CDR3 DNA is TGTGCCAGCAGCTTAACGGGGGGCGGGGTGGAGACCCAGTACTTC.

The chain is built from TRBV28 and TRBJ2-7; TRBD1 might be the D (6 bases). V was trimmed by 6 bases and J by 1 base, leaving 13 bases between them. CDR3 size: 14 residues. In germline, CDR1 is MDHEN, CDR2 SYDVKM. CDR3 in amino acids: CASSSYTGSYEQYV. In nucleotides, the CDR3 is TGTGCCAGCAGCTCCTATACAGGGTCCTACGAGCAGTACGTC.

CDR3 DNA sequence: TGCGCCAGCAGCGCCGGGACAGGGAGCAATCAGCCCCAGCATTTT. Translation gives CASSAGTGSNQPQHF. This chain links TRBV4-3 with TRBJ1-5; 9 bases line up with TRBD1. CDR1 is LGHNA and CDR2 is YSLEER in the germline V gene. This CDR3 is 15 amino acids long. Trimming took 5 bases from V and 1 from J; bases not matched to a gene: 3.

This clone was observed a few times. The rearrangement joins TRBV27 to TRBJ1-2; D ambiguous. V lost 6 bases to trimming and J lost 1 base, with 9 bases between them. Germline CDR1 and CDR2: MNHEY and SMNVEV (reference sequence). This CDR3 region has 13 residues. The CDR3 DNA sequence: TGTGCCAGCAGCACAGCCTTTAACTATGGCTACACCTTC. Translated, it gives CASSTAFNYGYTF.

The chain uses TRBV28 and TRBJ2-2, with D hard to call. The germline V and J ends were trimmed by 7 bases and 2 bases, with 17 bases remaining between them. The CDR3 loop spans 16 amino acids. Germline-derived CDR1 and CDR2 are MDHEN and SYDVKM. Written as DNA, the CDR3 is TGTGCCAGCAAGTCCTTGGAGTCCTTTAACACCGGGGAGCTGTTTTTT. Amino acids: CASKSLESFNTGELFF.

The genes are TRBV24-1 and TRBJ2-3, with TRBD2 identical over 12 bases. J was trimmed by 6 bases and V by 4 bases; bases with no gene match: 10. Germline V lookup: CDR1 KGHDR, CDR2 SFDVKD. The CDR3 length is 17 residues. CDR3 sequence reads: CATSDKFTSGRSDTQYF. The CDR3 nucleotides are TGTGCCACCAGTGACAAATTTACTAGCGGGAGGTCGGATACGCAGTATTTT.

The CDR3 nucleotides are TGTGCCAGCACGCGGCCCGCTAGCACAGATACGCAGTATTTT. The encoded protein is CASTRPASTDTQYF. J is TRBJ2-3 and V is TRBV6-5; no reliable D call. Germline V gene sequence: CDR1 MNHEY, CDR2 SVGAGI. The CDR3 is 14 residues long. The V end was cut by 7 bases, the J end by 0 bases, with 11 bases between.

This chain links TRBV11-1 with TRBJ2-6, with 8 bases fitting TRBD2. Unmatched junction bases numbered 2, after V lost 4 bases and J lost 3 bases. The germline V gene encodes CDR1 SGHAT and CDR2 FQDESV (reference sequence). The length of the CDR3 is 15 residues. The CDR3 DNA reads TGTGCCAGCAGCTCGGGGGGGAGTGGGGCCAACGTCCTGACTTTC. Translated: CASSSGGSGANVLTF. Using reference TRBV11-1 and TRBJ2-6 for the parts outside the CDR3, the full variable domain is EAEVAQSPRYKITEKSQAVAFWCDPISGHATLYWYRQILGQGPELLVQFQDESVVDDSQLPKDRFSAERLKGVDSTLKIQPAELGDSAMYLCASSSGGSGANVLTFGAGSRLTVL.

Notes on this clone: Sequence at one end of the junction differs from germline and may be a read error. The J gene is TRBJ1-5, the V gene TRBV3-1 (or the pseudogene TRBV3-2); D not certain. The length of the CDR3 is 15 residues. Germline CDR1 and CDR2: LGHDT and YNNKEL (reference sequence). CDR3 sequence: CASNQDRHSNQPQHF. DNA of the CDR3: TGTGCCAGCAACCAAGATCGACACAGCAATCAGCCCCAGCATTTT.

The gene calls are TRBV6-5 and TRBJ2-7; 7 bases are a match to TRBD1. The length of the CDR3 is 15 residues. CDR1 is MNHEY and CDR2 is SVGAGI in the germline V gene. J was trimmed by 3 bases and V by 0 bases; bases with no gene match: 5. CDR3: CASSYSRGTYYEQYV. In DNA, the CDR3 is TGTGCCAGCAGTTACTCCAGGGGGACCTACTACGAGCAGTACGTC.

This clone was counted only a few times. The V gene is TRBV2, the J gene TRBJ1-1; D remains ambiguous. Germline assignment: CDR1 SNHLY and CDR2 FYNNEI. The V end was cut by 4 bases, the J end by 0 bases, with 9 bases between. The CDR3 loop spans 14 amino acids. The CDR3 sequence: CASSGPRLNTEAFF. The CDR3, as DNA: TGTGCCAGCAGTGGTCCCAGGTTGAACACTGAAGCTTTCTTT.

The rearrangement links TRBV29-1 to TRBJ1-2; D is ambiguous. CDR3 length: 13 amino acids. Per the germline V gene, CDR1 is SQVTM and CDR2 is ANQGSEA. Trimming left V 1 base short and J 0 bases short, with 6 bases between. This CDR3 is CSVEAGSNYGYTF. The CDR3 DNA is TGCAGCGTTGAAGCGGGGTCTAACTATGGCTACACCTTC.

This chain joins TRBV10-3 and TRBJ1-2; 8 nucleotides line up with TRBD1. The CDR3 sequence is 14 residues long. Trimming took 6 bases from V and 6 from J; bases not matched to a gene: 9. The germline V gene has CDR1 ENHRY and CDR2 SYGVKD. The CDR3 is CAISPTGEGNGYTF. The CDR3, as DNA: TGTGCCATCAGCCCGACAGGGGAGGGAAATGGCTACACCTTC.

The sample holds one count of this clone. V is TRBV11-3 and J is TRBJ2-7, with 9 bases lining up with TRBD1. With 8 bases clipped from V and 5 bases from J, the junction kept 10 bases outside the gene matches. The CDR3 totals 14 residues. Germline V gives CDR1 SGHNT, CDR2 YENEEA. The CDR3 reads CASGPHRGLNEQYV. CDR3 sequence (DNA): TGTGCCAGCGGCCCCCACAGGGGGCTAAACGAGCAGTACGTC.

The V gene is TRBV4-2, the J gene TRBJ2-1; 11 nucleotides align to TRBD2. The CDR3 sequence is 18 residues long. V lost 6 bases to trimming and J lost 1 base; unmatched junction nucleotides: 11. Germline V lookup: CDR1 LGHNA, CDR2 YNFKEQ. CDR3 loop: CASRGRSSGRISYNEQFF. The CDR3 nucleotides are TGTGCCAGCAGAGGTCGCTCTAGCGGGAGGATATCCTACAATGAGCAGTTCTTC.

The chain links TRBV6-2 or TRBV6-3 to TRBJ2-3; 9 nucleotides agree with TRBD2. From germline, CDR1 is MNHEY and CDR2 SVGEGT. This CDR3 has 15 amino acids. V shed 4 bases, J shed 5 bases, and the junction held 7 bases outside the gene matches. CDR3 DNA: TGTGCCAGCAGTTTGGGCGGGGGGGCCATAGATACGCAGTATTTT. Its protein product is CASSLGGGAIDTQYF.

This sequence joins TRBV7-2 and TRBJ1-3; possible D gene TRBD1, 6 bases. Germline values: CDR1 SGHTA, CDR2 FQGNSA. The CDR3 length is 15 residues. V was cut by 6 bases and J by 0 bases, with 12 bases left in between. In nucleotides, the CDR3 is TGTGCCAGCAGTGACAGGCAAAGCTCTGGAAACACCATATATTTT. It is translated as CASSDRQSSGNTIYF.

The chain combines TRBV3-1 (or the pseudogene TRBV3-2) with TRBJ1-5; D is uncertain. V lost 0 bases to trimming and J lost 6 bases, with 6 bases between them. The CDR3 covers 13 residues. Germline V gives CDR1 LGHDT, CDR2 YNNKEL (reference sequence). In DNA form, the CDR3 reads TGTGCCAGCAGCCAAGATCGTAGTCAGCCCCAGCATTTT. This sequence encodes CASSQDRSQPQHF.

The chain links TRBV6-4 to TRBJ2-4; no definite D call. The CDR3 is 15 amino acids. From germline, CDR1 is MRHNA and CDR2 SNTAGT. V was clipped by 4 bases and J by 0 bases, with 10 bases between them. CDR3 DNA: TGTGCCAGCAGTGTGGGTCCGGGAGCCAAAAACATTCAGTACTTC. Translating gives CASSVGPGAKNIQYF.

The J gene is TRBJ2-3, the V gene TRBV10-3; the D gene is possibly TRBD1 (7 bases). The V and J ends lost 4 bases and 3 bases respectively, with 17 bases between them. The CDR3 covers 16 residues. Germline lookup yields CDR1 ENHRY and CDR2 SYGVKD. Here the CDR3 reads CAISAQTGRRTDTQYF. CDR3 DNA sequence: TGTGCCATCAGTGCCCAGACAGGGAGGAGGACAGATACGCAGTATTTT.